This T cell receptor beta chain was retrieved from a study of OX40 agonist ivuxolimab in advanced cancers. Overall study context: Melanoma, hepatocellular carcinoma, head and neck or renal cell cancer occurred in dose-escalation patients.

Data came from immunoSEQ multiplex PCR; TCRdb stores just in-frame clones and leaves some out. The data contain tens of thousands of clones, approximately 87% of them singletons. Patients were excluded for autoimmune disease history or systemic immunosuppression. CDR3 length equals 14 residues. V shed 9 bases and J 2 bases; nucleotides not matched to a gene: 8. CDR1 is MGHDK, CDR2 SYGVNS, per germline. The rearrangement uses TRBV25-1 and TRBJ2-7; the match to TRBD2 covers 9 bases. The TCR comes from an adult with an advanced solid tumor such as melanoma, head and neck, liver or kidney cancer. The sample in question was CD4+ or CD8+ T cells sorted from blood, obtained in a trial of the OX40 agonist ivuxolimab. The CDR3 loop reads CASRAGGRTYEQYF. Written as DNA, the CDR3 is TGTGCCAGTCGTGCGGGGGGGCGCACCTACGAGCAGTACTTC.